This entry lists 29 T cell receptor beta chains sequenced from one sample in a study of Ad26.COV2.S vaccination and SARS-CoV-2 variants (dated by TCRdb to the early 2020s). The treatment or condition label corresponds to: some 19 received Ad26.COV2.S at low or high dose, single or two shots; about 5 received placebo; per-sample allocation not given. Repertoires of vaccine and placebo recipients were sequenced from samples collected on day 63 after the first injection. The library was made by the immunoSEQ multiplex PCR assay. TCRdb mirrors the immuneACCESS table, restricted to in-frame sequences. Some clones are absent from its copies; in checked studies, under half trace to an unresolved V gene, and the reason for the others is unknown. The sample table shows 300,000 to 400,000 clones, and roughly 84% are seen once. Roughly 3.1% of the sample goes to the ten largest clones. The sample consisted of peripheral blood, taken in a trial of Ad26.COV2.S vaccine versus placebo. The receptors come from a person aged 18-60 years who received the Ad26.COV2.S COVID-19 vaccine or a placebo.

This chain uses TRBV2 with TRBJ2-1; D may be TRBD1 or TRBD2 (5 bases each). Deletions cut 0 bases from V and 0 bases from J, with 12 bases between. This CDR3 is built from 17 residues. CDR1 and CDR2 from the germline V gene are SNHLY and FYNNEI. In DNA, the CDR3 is TGTGCCAGCAGTGAAGCGGGACGGACGAGCTCCTACAATGAGCAGTTCTTC. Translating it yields CASSEAGRTSSYNEQFF. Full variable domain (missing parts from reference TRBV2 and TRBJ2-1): EPEVTQTPSHQVTQMGQEVILRCVPISNHLYFYWYRQILGQKVEFLVSFYNNEISEKSEIFDDQFSVERPDGSNFTLKIRSTKLEDSAMYFCASSEAGRTSSYNEQFFGPGTRLTVL.

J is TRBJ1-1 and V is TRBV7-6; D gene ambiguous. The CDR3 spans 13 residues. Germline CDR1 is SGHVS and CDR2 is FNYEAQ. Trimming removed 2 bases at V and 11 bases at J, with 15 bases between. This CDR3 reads CASSLLQVKEAFF. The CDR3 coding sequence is TGTGCCAGCAGCTTATTGCAGGTGAAGGAGGCTTTCTTT. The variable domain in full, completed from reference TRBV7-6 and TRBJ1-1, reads GAGVSQSPRYKVTKRGQDVALRCDPISGHVSLYWYRQALGQGPEFLTYFNYEAQQDKSGLPNDRFSAERPEGSISTLTIQRTEQRDSAMYRCASSLLQVKEAFFGQGTRLTVV.

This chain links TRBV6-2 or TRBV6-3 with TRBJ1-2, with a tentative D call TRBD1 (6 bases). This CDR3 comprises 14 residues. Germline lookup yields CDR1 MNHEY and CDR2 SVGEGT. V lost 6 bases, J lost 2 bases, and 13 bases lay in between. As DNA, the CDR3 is TGTGCCAGCAGCGACGGACAGATGAACTATGGCTACACCTTC. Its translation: CASSDGQMNYGYTF.

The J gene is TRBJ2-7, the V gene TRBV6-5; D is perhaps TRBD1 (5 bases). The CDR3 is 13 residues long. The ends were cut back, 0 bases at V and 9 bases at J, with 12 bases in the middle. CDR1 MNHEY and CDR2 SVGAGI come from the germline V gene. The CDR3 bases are TGTGCCAGCAGTTACTCAACAGGCAGTGTGCAGTACTTC. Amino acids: CASSYSTGSVQYF.

This CDR3 is CASSLSGRSSTDTQYF. The CDR3 nucleotides are TGTGCCAGCAGTTTATCGGGACGGTCTAGCACAGATACGCAGTATTTT. V is TRBV27 and J is TRBJ2-3; perhaps D is TRBD1 or TRBD2 (5 bases each). This CDR3 region has 16 residues. The germline V gene has CDR1 MNHEY and CDR2 SMNVEV (reference sequence). V was shortened by 0 bases and J by 0 bases, with 10 bases between the two germline ends.

DNA for the CDR3: TGTGCCAGCAGGCAGGGTCAGGACACTGAAGCTTTCTTT. Translated: CASRQGQDTEAFF. This chain links TRBV6-5 with TRBJ1-1, with TRBD1 as a possible D gene (5 bases). V was cut by 6 bases and J by 3 bases, with 11 bases left in between. Germline values: CDR1 MNHEY, CDR2 SVGAGI. The CDR3 contains 13 residues.

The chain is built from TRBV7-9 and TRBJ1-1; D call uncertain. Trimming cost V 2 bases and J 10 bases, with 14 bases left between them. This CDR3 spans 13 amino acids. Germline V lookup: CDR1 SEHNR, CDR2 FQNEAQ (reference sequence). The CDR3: CASSLPPGSRAFF. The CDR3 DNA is TGTGCCAGCAGCTTACCTCCCGGTAGTAGAGCTTTCTTT.

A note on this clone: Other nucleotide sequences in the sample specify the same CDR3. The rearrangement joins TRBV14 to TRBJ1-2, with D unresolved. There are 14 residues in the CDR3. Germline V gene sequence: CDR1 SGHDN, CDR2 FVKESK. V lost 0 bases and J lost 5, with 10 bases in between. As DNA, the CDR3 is TGTGCCAGCAGCCAAGACGGACGGAGTTATGGCTACACCTTC. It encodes CASSQDGRSYGYTF.

The chain's CDR3 is CASSYGGENTGELFF. CDR3 DNA sequence: TGTGCCAGCAGTTACGGTGGGGAGAACACCGGGGAGCTGTTTTTT. V gene TRBV6-5 combines with J gene TRBJ2-2, with D unclear. From germline, CDR1 is MNHEY and CDR2 SVGAGI. Trimming pared 2 bases from V and 1 base from J, leaving 8 bases between. This CDR3 comprises 15 residues.

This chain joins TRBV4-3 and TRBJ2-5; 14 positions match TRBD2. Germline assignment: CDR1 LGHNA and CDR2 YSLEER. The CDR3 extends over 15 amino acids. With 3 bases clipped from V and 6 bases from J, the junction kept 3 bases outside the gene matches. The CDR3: CASSQGLAGVKTQYF. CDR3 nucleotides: TGCGCCAGCAGCCAGGGACTAGCGGGGGTGAAGACCCAGTACTTC.

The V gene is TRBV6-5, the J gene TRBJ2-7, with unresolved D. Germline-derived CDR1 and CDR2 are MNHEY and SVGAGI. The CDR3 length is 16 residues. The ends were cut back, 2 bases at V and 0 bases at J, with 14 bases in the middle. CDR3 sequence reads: CASSYSVGVSSYEQYF. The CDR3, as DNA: TGTGCCAGCAGTTACAGTGTTGGGGTGTCCTCCTACGAGCAGTACTTC.

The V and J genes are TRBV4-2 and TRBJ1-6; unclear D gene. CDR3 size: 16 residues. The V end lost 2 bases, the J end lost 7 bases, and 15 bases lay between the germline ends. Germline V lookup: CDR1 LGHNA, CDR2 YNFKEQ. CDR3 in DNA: TGTGCCAGCAGCCAACTTGGGGAGGGTTTAAATTCACCCCTCCACTTT. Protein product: CASSQLGEGLNSPLHF.

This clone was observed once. This CDR3 is CASSTGVGNEQFF. CDR3 in DNA: TGTGCCAGTAGTACCGGGGTCGGGAATGAGCAGTTCTTC. The rearrangement links TRBV19 to TRBJ2-1; D may be TRBD2 (5 bases). Trimming pared 4 bases from V and 7 bases from J, leaving 11 bases between. The germline gives CDR1 LNHDA, CDR2 SQIVND (reference sequence). The CDR3 consists of 13 residues.

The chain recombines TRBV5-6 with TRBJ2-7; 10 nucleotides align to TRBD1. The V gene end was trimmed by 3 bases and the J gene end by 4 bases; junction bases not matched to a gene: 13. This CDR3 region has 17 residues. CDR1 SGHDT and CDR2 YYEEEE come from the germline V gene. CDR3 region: CASSWGDRGSGAYEQYF. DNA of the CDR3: TGTGCCAGCAGCTGGGGGGACAGGGGCTCCGGGGCTTACGAGCAGTACTTC.

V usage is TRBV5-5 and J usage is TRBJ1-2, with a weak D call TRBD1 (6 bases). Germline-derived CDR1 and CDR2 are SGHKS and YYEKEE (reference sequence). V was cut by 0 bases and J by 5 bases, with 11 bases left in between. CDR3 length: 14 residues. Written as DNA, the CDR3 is TGTGCCAGCAGCTTGGAGCCCAGGGGATATGGCTACACCTTC. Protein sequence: CASSLEPRGYGYTF.

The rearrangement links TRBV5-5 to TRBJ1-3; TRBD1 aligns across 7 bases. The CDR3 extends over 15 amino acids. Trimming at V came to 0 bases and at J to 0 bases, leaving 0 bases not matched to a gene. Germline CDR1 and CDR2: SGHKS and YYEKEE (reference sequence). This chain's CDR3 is CASSLGDSSGNTIYF. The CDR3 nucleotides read TGTGCCAGCAGCTTGGGGGACAGCTCTGGAAACACCATATATTTT.

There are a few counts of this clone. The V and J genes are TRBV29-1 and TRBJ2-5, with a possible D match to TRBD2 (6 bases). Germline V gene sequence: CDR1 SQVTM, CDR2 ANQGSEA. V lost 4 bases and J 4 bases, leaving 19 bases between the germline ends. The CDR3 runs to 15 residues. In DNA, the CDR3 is TGCAGCGTTGTTCCCTTACTCGGGGGTCGAGAGACCCAGTACTTC. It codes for CSVVPLLGGRETQYF.

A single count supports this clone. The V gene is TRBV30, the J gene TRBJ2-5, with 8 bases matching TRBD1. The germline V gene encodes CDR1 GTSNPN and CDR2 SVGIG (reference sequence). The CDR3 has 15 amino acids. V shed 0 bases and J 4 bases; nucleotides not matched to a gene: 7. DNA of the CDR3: TGTGCCTGGAGTGTGACAGGGGCAGGGGGAGAGACCCAGTACTTC. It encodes CAWSVTGAGGETQYF.

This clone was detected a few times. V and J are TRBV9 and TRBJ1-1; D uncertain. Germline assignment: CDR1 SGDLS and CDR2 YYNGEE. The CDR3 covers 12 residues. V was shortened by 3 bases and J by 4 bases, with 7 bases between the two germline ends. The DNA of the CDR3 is TGTGCCAGCAGCGCAGAGGGCACTGAAGCTTTCTTT. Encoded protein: CASSAEGTEAFF.

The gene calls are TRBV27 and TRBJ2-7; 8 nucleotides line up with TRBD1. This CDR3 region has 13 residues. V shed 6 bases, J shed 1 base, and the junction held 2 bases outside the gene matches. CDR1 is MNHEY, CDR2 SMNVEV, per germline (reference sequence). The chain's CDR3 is CASRRTGSYEQYF. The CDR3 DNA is TGTGCCAGCAGACGGACAGGGTCCTACGAGCAGTACTTC.

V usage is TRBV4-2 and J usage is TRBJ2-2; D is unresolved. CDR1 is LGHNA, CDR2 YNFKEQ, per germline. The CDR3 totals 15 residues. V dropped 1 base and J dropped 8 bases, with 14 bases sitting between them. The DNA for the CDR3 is TGTGCCAGCAGCCAAGTCGGGCAGGTCTTGGGGGAGCTGTTTTTT. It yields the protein CASSQVGQVLGELFF.

The CDR3 spells CASSLTQAQEDTQYF. DNA of the CDR3: TGTGCCAGCAGTCTTACCCAGGCACAGGAGGATACGCAGTATTTT. The genes are TRBV27 and TRBJ2-3; weak D call: TRBD1 (5 bases). Germline CDR1 MNHEY, CDR2 SMNVEV (reference sequence). Trimming pared 5 bases from V and 6 bases from J, leaving 18 bases between. The CDR3 has 15 amino acids.

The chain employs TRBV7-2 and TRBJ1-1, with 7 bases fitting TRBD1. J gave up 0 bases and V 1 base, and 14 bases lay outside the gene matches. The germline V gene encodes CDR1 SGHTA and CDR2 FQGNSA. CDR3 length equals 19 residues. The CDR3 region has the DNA TGTGCCAGCAGCTTAGAGTTTCCAGGGGGTTTGAGGGTGAACACTGAAGCTTTCTTT. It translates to CASSLEFPGGLRVNTEAFF.

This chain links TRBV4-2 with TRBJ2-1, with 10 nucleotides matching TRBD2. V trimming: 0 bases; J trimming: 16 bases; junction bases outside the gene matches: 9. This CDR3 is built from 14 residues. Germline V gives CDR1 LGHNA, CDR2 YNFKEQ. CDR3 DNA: TGTGCCAGCAGCCAAGATCGAATAGCGGGGGGCGTATTCTTC. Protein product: CASSQDRIAGGVFF.

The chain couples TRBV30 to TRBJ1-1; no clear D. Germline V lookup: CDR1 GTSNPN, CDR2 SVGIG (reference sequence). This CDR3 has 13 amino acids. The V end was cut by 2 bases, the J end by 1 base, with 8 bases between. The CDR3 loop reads CAWSSHPNTEAFF. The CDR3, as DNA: TGTGCCTGGAGTTCCCATCCGAACACTGAAGCTTTCTTT.

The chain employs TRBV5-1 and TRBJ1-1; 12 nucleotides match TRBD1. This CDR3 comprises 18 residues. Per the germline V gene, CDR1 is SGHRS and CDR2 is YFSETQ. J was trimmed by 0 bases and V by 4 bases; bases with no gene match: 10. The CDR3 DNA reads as TGCGCCAGCAGCGTCCCCGGGACAGGGGGCAAATTGAACACTGAAGCTTTCTTT. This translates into CASSVPGTGGKLNTEAFF.

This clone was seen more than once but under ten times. CDR3 amino acids: CASSLDRGPGYTF. As DNA, the CDR3 is TGTGCCAGCAGCTTAGACAGGGGACCTGGCTACACCTTC. The chain recombines TRBV7-9 with TRBJ1-2; TRBD1 agrees at 7 bases. Trimming took 1 base from V and 7 from J; bases not matched to a gene: 3. CDR3 length: 13 amino acids. The germline V gene encodes CDR1 SEHNR and CDR2 FQNEAQ (reference sequence).

The CDR3 DNA follows: TGTGCCGGGGGGGAGACTGGCTACAATGAGCAGTTCTTC. Protein sequence: CAGGETGYNEQFF. This chain uses TRBV2 with TRBJ2-1; 7 positions agree with TRBD2. This CDR3 is built from 13 residues. V lost 11 bases, J lost 3 bases, and 7 bases stayed unmatched. Germline-derived CDR1 and CDR2 are SNHLY and FYNNEI.

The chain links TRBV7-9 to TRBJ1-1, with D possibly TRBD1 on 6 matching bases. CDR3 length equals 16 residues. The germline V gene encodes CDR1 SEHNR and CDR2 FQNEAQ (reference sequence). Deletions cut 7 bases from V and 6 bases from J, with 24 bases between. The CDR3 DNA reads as TGTGCCAGCAATAACGTCAGGGGCAGCTCTATGGCTGAAGCTTTCTTT. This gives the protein CASNNVRGSSMAEAFF.